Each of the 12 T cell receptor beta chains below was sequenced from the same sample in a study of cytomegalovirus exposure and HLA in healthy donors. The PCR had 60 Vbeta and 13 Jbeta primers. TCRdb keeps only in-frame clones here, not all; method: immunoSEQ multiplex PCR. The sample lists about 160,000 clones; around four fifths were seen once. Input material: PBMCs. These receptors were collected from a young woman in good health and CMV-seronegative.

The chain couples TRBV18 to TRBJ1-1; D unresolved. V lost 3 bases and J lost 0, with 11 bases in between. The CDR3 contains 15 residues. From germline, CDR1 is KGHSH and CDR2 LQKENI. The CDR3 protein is CASSPARTMNTEAFF. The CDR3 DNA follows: TGTGCCAGCTCACCGGCCAGAACCATGAACACTGAAGCTTTCTTT.

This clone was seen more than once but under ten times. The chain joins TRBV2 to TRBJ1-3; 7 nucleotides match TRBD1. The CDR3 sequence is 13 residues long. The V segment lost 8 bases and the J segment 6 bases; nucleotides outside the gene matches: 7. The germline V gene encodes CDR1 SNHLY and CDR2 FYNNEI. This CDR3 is CASGGTEINTIYF. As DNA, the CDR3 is TGTGCCAGCGGCGGGACAGAAATAAACACCATATATTTT.

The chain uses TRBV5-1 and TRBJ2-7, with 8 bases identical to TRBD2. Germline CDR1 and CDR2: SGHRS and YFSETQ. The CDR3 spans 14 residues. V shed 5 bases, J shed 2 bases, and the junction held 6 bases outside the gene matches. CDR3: CASRSGSQPYEQYF. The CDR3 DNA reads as TGCGCCAGCAGGAGCGGGAGCCAACCCTACGAGCAGTACTTC.

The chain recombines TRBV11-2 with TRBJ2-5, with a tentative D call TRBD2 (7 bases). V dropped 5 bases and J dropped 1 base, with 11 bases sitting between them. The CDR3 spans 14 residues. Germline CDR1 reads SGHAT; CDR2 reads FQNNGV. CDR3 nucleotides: TGTGCCAGCAGCAAAAGGGGGGGCCAAGAGACCCAGTACTTC. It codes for CASSKRGGQETQYF.

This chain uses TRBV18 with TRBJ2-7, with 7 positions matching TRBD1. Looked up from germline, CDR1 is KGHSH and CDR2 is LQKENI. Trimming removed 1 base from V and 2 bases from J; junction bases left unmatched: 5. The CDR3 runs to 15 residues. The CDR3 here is CASSPQGQPTYEQYF. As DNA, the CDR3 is TGTGCCAGCTCACCACAGGGACAGCCTACCTACGAGCAGTACTTC.

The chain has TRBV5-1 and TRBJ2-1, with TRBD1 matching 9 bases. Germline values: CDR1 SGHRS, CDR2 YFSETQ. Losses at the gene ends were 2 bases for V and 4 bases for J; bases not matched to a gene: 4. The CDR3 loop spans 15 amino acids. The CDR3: CASSLSGQGYNEQFF. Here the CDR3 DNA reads TGCGCCAGCAGCTTATCGGGACAGGGTTACAATGAGCAGTTCTTC.

For the CDR3, the DNA is TGTGCCTGGAGTGTACGTAGGACAAGGAATGAAAAACTGTTTTTT. Its translation is CAWSVRRTRNEKLFF. The genes are TRBV30 and TRBJ1-4; perhaps TRBD1 as D (5 bases). Trimming left V 0 bases short and J 5 bases short, with 13 bases between. Germline assignment: CDR1 GTSNPN and CDR2 SVGIG (reference sequence). The CDR3 consists of 15 residues.

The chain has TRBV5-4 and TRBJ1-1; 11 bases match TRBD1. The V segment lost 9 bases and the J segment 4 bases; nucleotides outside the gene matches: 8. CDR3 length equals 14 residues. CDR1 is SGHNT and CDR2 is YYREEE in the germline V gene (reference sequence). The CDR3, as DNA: TGTGCCACCAGGGACAGGGGGAGGGCCACTGAAGCTTTCTTT. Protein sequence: CATRDRGRATEAFF.

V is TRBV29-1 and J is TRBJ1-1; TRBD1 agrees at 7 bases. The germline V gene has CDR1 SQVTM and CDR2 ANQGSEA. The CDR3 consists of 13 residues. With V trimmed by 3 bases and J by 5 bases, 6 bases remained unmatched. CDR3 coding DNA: TGCAGCGTTGATGGGACAGACAGGACTGAAGCTTTCTTT. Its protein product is CSVDGTDRTEAFF.

The CDR3 spells CASRAGQGPRAQETQYF. The CDR3 nucleotides are TGTGCCAGCAGAGCGGGACAGGGTCCACGGGCCCAAGAGACCCAGTACTTC. The chain recombines TRBV2 with TRBJ2-5; 9 bases map to TRBD1. This CDR3 spans 17 amino acids. J was trimmed by 1 base and V by 6 bases; bases with no gene match: 12. CDR1 is SNHLY and CDR2 is FYNNEI in the germline V gene.

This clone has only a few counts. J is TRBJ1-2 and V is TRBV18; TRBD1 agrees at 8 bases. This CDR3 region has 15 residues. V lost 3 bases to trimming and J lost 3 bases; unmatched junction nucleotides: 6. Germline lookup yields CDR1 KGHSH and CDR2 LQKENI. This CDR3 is CASSPLQGADYGYTF. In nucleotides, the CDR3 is TGTGCCAGCTCACCGCTCCAGGGGGCGGACTATGGCTACACCTTC.

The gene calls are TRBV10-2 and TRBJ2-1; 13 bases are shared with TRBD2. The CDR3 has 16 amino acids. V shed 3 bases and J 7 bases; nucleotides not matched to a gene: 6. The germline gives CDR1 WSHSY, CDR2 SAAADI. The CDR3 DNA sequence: TGCGCCAGCAGTGACCCACTAGCGGGGGGGCTTAATGAGCAGTTCTTC. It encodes CASSDPLAGGLNEQFF.